The T cell receptor (beta chain) under discussion was sequenced for a study of shared clonotypes between healthy human individuals. Study-level background: Plates per donor: three CD4 naive, three CD4 memory, two CD8 naive, one CD8 memory. Study outcomes and limitations: It was observed that roughly 5.5% of naive CD4 clonotypes were shared across several donors.

In its sample, this clone was seen once. The antigen remains unidentified. The same CDR3 is also encoded by other DNA sequences in this sample. As originally analysed: ImmunoSEQ gave junction-only sequences without quality scores, so filtering differed. The method was immunoSEQ multiplex PCR; TCRdb's version includes in-frame clones alone and lacks a portion of them. V, J and clone size derive from that table, while D and trimming were established from the DNA sequence. The profile shows over 1.5 million clones, 95% to 99% of them singletons. This CDR3 is 15 amino acids long. V lost 2 bases and J 0 bases, leaving 11 bases between the germline ends. The V gene's germline CDR1 is KGHSH and CDR2 LQKENI. Donors were healthy HIV-negative adults without recently reported acute infections or vaccinations.

The rearrangement links TRBV18 to TRBJ2-7; maybe TRBD2 (5 bases). Sequencing used naive CD4+ T cells sorted from blood. As to subset: CD45RA+ positively selected. The TCR comes from a man aged 25 to 40 in good health. CDR3: CASSPLGDSSYEQYF. CDR3 nucleotide sequence: TGTGCCAGCTCACCATTGGGAGATAGCTCCTACGAGCAGTACTTC.